This TCR beta chain was recorded in a study of shared clonotypes between healthy human individuals. Sequenced by immunoSEQ multiplex PCR; TCRdb stores in-frame clones only, minus some. The sample includes approximately 2.1 million clones, more than 85% of them seen just once. Between the trimmed V and J ends, which lost 3 bases and 8 bases, there was a span of 13 bases. This CDR3 spans 13 amino acids. Germline V lookup: CDR1 MDHEN, CDR2 SYDVKM. The chain couples TRBV28 to TRBJ1-2; D gene unclear. The material sequenced was naive CD4+ T cells from PBMCs. Sample subset: CD45RA+ positively selected. The receptor was derived from a young man in good health. Some clones in this sample may be carry-over from other donors' samples. The CDR3 nucleotides read TGTGCCAGCAGTTTGCGAGTCGGTGGCGGCTACACCTTC. Amino acid sequence: CASSLRVGGGYTF.